What follows are 32 T cell receptor beta chains derived from one specimen sequenced in a study of blood T cell repertoires in COVID-19. Clones were read by immunoSEQ multiplex PCR, and TCRdb kept only the in-frame ones, dropping some. Of approximately 290,000 clones in the sample, over 75% are singletons; the top ten hold approximately 4%. What was sequenced was PBMCs or T cells enriched from blood (not recorded which). Receptors originate from a woman aged 25 to 39 who had recovered from COVID-19.

The V gene is TRBV5-1, the J gene TRBJ2-5, with D hard to call. V dropped 2 bases and J dropped 3 bases, with 11 bases sitting between them. Germline-derived CDR1 and CDR2 are SGHRS and YFSETQ. The CDR3 is 14 residues long. The CDR3 DNA is TGCGCCAGCAGCTTCGGTAGAACGGAAGAGACCCAGTACTTC. Translated, it gives CASSFGRTEETQYF.

With respect to this clone: Other DNA variants within this sample encode the same CDR3. The chain joins TRBV28 to TRBJ1-4; D not resolved. Germline V gene sequence: CDR1 MDHEN, CDR2 SYDVKM. The length of the CDR3 is 14 residues. V gave up 2 bases and J gave up 4 bases, with 8 bases separating them. The DNA for the CDR3 is TGTGCCAGCAGTTTACCAGGAGGTAATGAAAAACTGTTTTTT. Its protein is CASSLPGGNEKLFF.

CDR3 DNA sequence: TGTGCCAGCAGCAAAATGGGCTTCGATGAAGAGACCCAGTACTTC. Translation gives CASSKMGFDEETQYF. The chain carries TRBV21-1 and TRBJ2-5; the listed D gene, TRBD1, was not tested against the DNA. TRBV21-1 is described as a pseudogene. The CDR3 runs 15 residues.

V gene TRBV7-9 combines with J gene TRBJ1-1; 8 bases are shared with TRBD1. Losses at the gene ends were 7 bases for V and 6 bases for J; bases not matched to a gene: 13. CDR1 SEHNR and CDR2 FQNEAQ come from the germline V gene (reference sequence). The CDR3 contains 15 residues. The CDR3: CASIQSWTGSAEAFF. DNA for the CDR3: TGTGCCAGCATCCAGTCCTGGACAGGGTCCGCTGAAGCTTTCTTT.

V gene TRBV19 combines with J gene TRBJ2-1, with TRBD2 identical over 15 bases. J gave up 13 bases and V 4 bases, and 8 bases lay outside the gene matches. The length of the CDR3 is 15 residues. The germline CDR1 and CDR2 sequences are LNHDA and SQIVND (reference sequence). CDR3 nucleotides: TGTGCCAGTAGTAACCTGGGACTAGCGGGAGGACTACAGTTCTTC. Translated, it gives CASSNLGLAGGLQFF.

The chain is built from TRBV27 and TRBJ1-6; a weak D match, TRBD1 (5 bases). This CDR3 comprises 17 residues. V was shortened by 4 bases and J by 10 bases, with 23 bases between the two germline ends. Germline values: CDR1 MNHEY, CDR2 SMNVEV (reference sequence). This chain's CDR3 is CASSYRSFLKRGSPLHF. CDR3 nucleotides: TGTGCCAGCAGTTACCGTTCATTTTTAAAGCGGGGCTCACCCCTCCACTTT.

The chain joins TRBV10-3 to TRBJ2-3; 9 nucleotides line up with TRBD1. Germline CDR1 is ENHRY and CDR2 is SYGVKD. This CDR3 is built from 15 residues. Trimming took 6 bases from V and 4 from J; bases not matched to a gene: 8. The CDR3 sequence is CAIRPGQGASDTQYF. In nucleotides, the CDR3 is TGTGCCATCAGGCCGGGACAGGGAGCTTCAGATACGCAGTATTTT.

This clone has just one count. The chain has TRBV6-5 and TRBJ1-2, with 8 bases identical to TRBD1. Trimming cost V 6 bases and J 4 bases; bases outside gene matches: 10. CDR3 length: 15 residues. The germline gives CDR1 MNHEY, CDR2 SVGAGI. CDR3 DNA sequence: TGTGCCAGCAGCCAAGGACAGGGTAGGATCTATGGCTACACCTTC. As protein: CASSQGQGRIYGYTF.

V and J are TRBV5-1 and TRBJ2-2, with TRBD1 as a possible D gene (6 bases). CDR1 and CDR2 (germline): SGHRS, YFSETQ. Trimming removed 3 bases at V and 0 bases at J, with 12 bases between. The CDR3 covers 16 residues. As DNA, the CDR3 is TGCGCCAGCAGCTGGCAGGGGACATCGAACACCGGGGAGCTGTTTTTT. Protein sequence: CASSWQGTSNTGELFF.

The chain has TRBV10-3 and TRBJ1-6; 10 bases align to TRBD1. Germline CDR1 ENHRY, CDR2 SYGVKD. Trimming at V came to 2 bases and at J to 7 bases, leaving 5 bases not matched to a gene. The CDR3 spans 16 residues. CDR3: CAISEPDRGRNSPLHF. CDR3 DNA sequence: TGTGCCATCAGTGAGCCTGACAGGGGGCGAAATTCACCCCTCCACTTT.

In this sample, this clone turned up a few times. V is TRBV6-5 and J is TRBJ1-5; 7 bases map to TRBD1. V gave up 6 bases and J gave up 3 bases; unmatched junction bases: 5. CDR1 is MNHEY and CDR2 is SVGAGI in the germline V gene. The CDR3 loop spans 14 amino acids. The CDR3 region has the DNA TGTGCCAGCAGATCCGGGACAGTCAATCAGCCCCAGCATTTT. Encoded protein: CASRSGTVNQPQHF.

The chain is built from TRBV5-5 and TRBJ2-1; tentatively, D is TRBD2 (5 bases). V lost 4 bases and J 2 bases, leaving 10 bases between the germline ends. The CDR3 consists of 14 residues. From germline, CDR1 is SGHKS and CDR2 YYEKEE (reference sequence). The chain's CDR3 is CASSQVGAYNEQFF. The CDR3 nucleotides are TGTGCCAGCAGCCAGGTCGGGGCCTACAATGAGCAGTTCTTC.

As DNA, the CDR3 is TGTGCCAGCTCCGGCGGGACAGGGAGCGAAAAACTGTTTTTT. It specifies CASSGGTGSEKLFF. The chain is built from TRBV2 and TRBJ1-4; 9 nucleotides match TRBD1. V lost 8 bases, J lost 8 bases, and 9 bases stayed unmatched. The CDR3 has 14 residues. Germline lookup yields CDR1 SNHLY and CDR2 FYNNEI.

This rearrangement joins TRBV27 to TRBJ2-7, with D hard to call. From germline, CDR1 is MNHEY and CDR2 SMNVEV (reference sequence). V shed 4 bases and J shed 0 bases, with 7 bases lying between them. The CDR3 length is 13 residues. CDR3 in DNA: TGTGCCAGCAGTTCGCACAGCTCCTACGAGCAGTACTTC. It encodes CASSSHSSYEQYF.

The chain couples TRBV6-6 to TRBJ1-6; 8 positions agree with TRBD1. This CDR3 has 14 amino acids. CDR1 is MNHNY, CDR2 SVGAGI, per germline (reference sequence). J was trimmed by 13 bases and V by 7 bases; bases with no gene match: 12. This CDR3 reads CASTELGQEVPLHF. In DNA, the CDR3 is TGTGCCAGCACCGAGCTGGGACAGGAGGTCCCCCTCCACTTT.

The chain combines TRBV7-2 with TRBJ2-5; D not certain. Germline V gives CDR1 SGHTA, CDR2 FQGNSA. CDR3 size: 12 residues. Trimming took off 5 bases at V and 9 bases at J, with 13 bases between the two ends. The CDR3 is CASSILLRPQYF. CDR3 nucleotide sequence: TGTGCCAGCAGCATTCTCCTTCGTCCCCAGTACTTC.

The rearrangement joins TRBV28 to TRBJ1-5, with 8 bases identical to TRBD1. V gave up 6 bases and J gave up 0 bases; unmatched junction bases: 16. CDR1 MDHEN and CDR2 SYDVKM come from the germline V gene. This CDR3 has 19 amino acids. Here the CDR3 DNA reads TGTGCCAGCAGCCAGGGGGCCGGGGGAAGAGCGCCTAGCAATCAGCCCCAGCATTTT. This encodes CASSQGAGGRAPSNQPQHF.

The chain combines TRBV2 with TRBJ2-1; 8 bases map to TRBD1. Per germline, CDR1 SNHLY and CDR2 FYNNEI. Trimming took 7 bases from V and 6 from J; bases not matched to a gene: 8. This CDR3 spans 14 amino acids. The CDR3 DNA reads TGTGCCAGCATTCGGACAGGGTACGTCAATGAGCAGTTCTTC. It specifies CASIRTGYVNEQFF.

The rearrangement links TRBV19 to TRBJ1-2, with 8 bases aligning to TRBD1. This CDR3 is built from 14 residues. The V gene's germline CDR1 is LNHDA and CDR2 SQIVND (reference sequence). Trimming took 4 bases from V and 4 from J; bases not matched to a gene: 5. The CDR3 DNA reads TGTGCCAGTAGTACAGGACAGGGTCGCTATGGCTACACCTTC. Translated, it gives CASSTGQGRYGYTF.

The chain is built from TRBV11-2 and TRBJ2-1, with 13 bases aligning to TRBD2. The CDR3 is 18 amino acids. The V and J ends lost 2 bases and 6 bases, in that order; junction bases with no gene match: 10. Germline CDR1 reads SGHAT; CDR2 reads FQNNGV. CDR3 coding DNA: TGTGCCAGCAGCTTACTCGGGACTAGCGGGGTCGGAGGCAATGAGCAGTTCTTC. Translating gives CASSLLGTSGVGGNEQFF.

V and J are TRBV12-1 and TRBJ1-2; the table's D call TRBD1 went unverified against the DNA. TRBV12-1 is a listed pseudogene. The CDR3 is 15 residues long. The CDR3 protein is CANSGTGGRGYGYTF. The CDR3 coding sequence is TGTGCCAACTCCGGGACAGGGGGCAGGGGCTATGGCTACACCTTC.

The V call is TRBV2, the J call TRBJ1-4; D unresolved. Germline CDR1 is SNHLY and CDR2 is FYNNEI. Trimming left V 8 bases short and J 8 bases short, with 6 bases between. This CDR3 contains 10 residues. The CDR3 sequence is CASRYEKLFF. The CDR3 nucleotides are TGTGCCAGCCGCTACGAAAAACTGTTTTTT.

The V call is TRBV5-1, the J call TRBJ2-7; 7 positions agree with TRBD1. V gave up 3 bases and J gave up 7 bases; unmatched junction bases: 7. Germline V gene data show CDR1 as SGHRS and CDR2 as YFSETQ. CDR3 size: 13 residues. The CDR3, as DNA: TGCGCCAGCAGCTCGGGTAGGGGGCTTGAGCAGTACTTC. The encoded protein is CASSSGRGLEQYF.

In DNA form, the CDR3 reads TGTGCCAGCAGAATAAGCGGGAGTTCCTACAATGAGCAGTTCTTC. It is translated as CASRISGSSYNEQFF. The J gene is TRBJ2-1, the V gene TRBV27; 8 nucleotides align to TRBD2. Germline CDR1 MNHEY, CDR2 SMNVEV (reference sequence). Trimming took 6 bases from V and 1 from J; bases not matched to a gene: 5. CDR3 length equals 15 residues.

The chain employs TRBV19 and TRBJ1-4; the D gene is possibly TRBD1 (5 bases). The CDR3 length is 16 residues. CDR1 LNHDA and CDR2 SQIVND come from the germline V gene (reference sequence). Trimming took 7 bases from V and 7 from J, leaving 22 bases between them. The CDR3 protein is CASTGREGHPLEKLFF. The CDR3 DNA follows: TGTGCCAGTACGGGCAGGGAAGGTCATCCACTTGAAAAACTGTTTTTT.

The rearrangement joins TRBV5-1 to TRBJ2-2; D is perhaps TRBD1 (5 bases). V gave up 0 bases and J gave up 5 bases, with 5 bases separating them. The CDR3 spans 13 residues. Germline assignment: CDR1 SGHRS and CDR2 YFSETQ. CDR3: CASSLEGTGELFF. The CDR3 DNA sequence: TGCGCCAGCAGCTTGGAGGGGACCGGGGAGCTGTTTTTT.

V usage is TRBV19 and J usage is TRBJ2-7; possibly TRBD1 for D (5 bases). This CDR3 contains 12 residues. From germline, CDR1 is LNHDA and CDR2 SQIVND (reference sequence). V lost 7 bases, J lost 1 base, and 8 bases lay in between. In DNA, the CDR3 is TGTGCCAGTACTGACAGATCCTACGAGCAGTACTTC. Translated, it gives CASTDRSYEQYF.

The chain combines TRBV18 with TRBJ1-5, with 9 bases lining up with TRBD1. The germline gives CDR1 KGHSH, CDR2 LQKENI. Trimming cost V 4 bases and J 2 bases; bases outside gene matches: 12. This CDR3 is 18 amino acids long. Here the CDR3 DNA reads TGTGCCAGCTCACTGTCCTCCGGGACAGGGTGGGGCAATCAGCCCCAGCATTTT. Its protein product is CASSLSSGTGWGNQPQHF. Filled out from reference TRBV18 and TRBJ1-5, the complete variable domain reads NAGVMQNPRHLVRRRGQEARLRCSPMKGHSHVYWYRQLPEEGLKFMVYLQKENIIDESGMPKERFSAEFPKEGPSILRIQQVVRGDSAAYFCASSLSSGTGWGNQPQHFGDGTRLSIL.

V gene TRBV7-9 combines with J gene TRBJ1-2; D is perhaps TRBD1 (5 bases). Germline values: CDR1 SEHNR, CDR2 FQNEAQ (reference sequence). The V gene lost 2 bases and the J gene lost 4 bases, with 14 bases spanning the gap. CDR3 size: 15 residues. The CDR3 nucleotides read TGTGCCAGCAGCTTATTGGGGCTAATGGGCTATGGCTACACCTTC. Its translation is CASSLLGLMGYGYTF.

The gene calls are TRBV25-1 and TRBJ2-7, with 11 bases fitting TRBD2. Per germline, CDR1 MGHDK and CDR2 SYGVNS. This CDR3 is 16 amino acids long. Trimming took 1 base from V and 5 from J; bases not matched to a gene: 7. The CDR3 protein is CASSEFTSGRRHEQYF. The CDR3 DNA sequence: TGTGCCAGCAGTGAATTTACTAGCGGGAGACGACACGAGCAGTACTTC.

The count of this clone is one. This chain connects TRBV7-8 to TRBJ2-1; maybe TRBD1 (5 bases). V lost 2 bases to trimming and J lost 4 bases, with 15 bases between them. From germline, CDR1 is SGHVS and CDR2 FQNEAQ. The CDR3 is 16 amino acids. Here the CDR3 DNA reads TGTGCCAGCAGCTTATTTCCAGGGAACTCATACAATGAGCAGTTCTTC. Translation gives CASSLFPGNSYNEQFF.

The chain links TRBV5-4 to TRBJ2-7; D is possibly TRBD1 (7 bases). Deletions cut 4 bases from V and 2 bases from J, with 13 bases between. Germline V gene data show CDR1 as SGHNT and CDR2 as YYREEE (reference sequence). This CDR3 is 14 amino acids long. The CDR3 DNA is TGTGCCAGCAGCCCGCGGGACAGCCCCTACGAGCAGTACTTC. The encoded protein is CASSPRDSPYEQYF.